A single sample gave rise to the 27 T cell receptor beta chains below, sequenced in a study of cytomegalovirus exposure and HLA in healthy donors. The PCR was carried out with 60 Vbeta primers and 13 Jbeta primers. Sequenced by immunoSEQ multiplex PCR; TCRdb stores in-frame clones only, minus some. The top ten hold approximately 4.3% of the sample, which has about 150,000 clones, roughly 70% seen once. The specimen sequenced was PBMCs. All receptors come from a man aged 55 to 69 in good health and CMV-seronegative.

Of note for this clone: Other nucleotide sequences from this sample produce the same CDR3. The chain joins TRBV7-9 to TRBJ1-5; D perhaps matches TRBD1 (5 bases). This CDR3 is 16 amino acids long. Trimming took off 1 base at V and 0 bases at J, with 10 bases between the two ends. Germline lookup yields CDR1 SEHNR and CDR2 FQNEAQ (reference sequence). The CDR3 region has the DNA TGTGCCAGCAGCTTAGTCGGGGGAAATAGCAATCAGCCCCAGCATTTT. As protein: CASSLVGGNSNQPQHF.

This clone was detected only once. The rearrangement links TRBV7-9 to TRBJ2-5; a possible D gene is TRBD1 (5 bases). Per the germline V gene, CDR1 is SEHNR and CDR2 is FQNEAQ (reference sequence). The CDR3 is 14 amino acids. With 1 base removed from V and 5 bases from J, the gap between germline ends came to 11 bases. The CDR3 spells CASSLEGSLETQYF. The CDR3 DNA sequence: TGTGCCAGCAGCTTAGAGGGGTCTCTGGAGACCCAGTACTTC.

This clone was seen once. The chain joins TRBV29-1 to TRBJ1-1; D not certain. CDR1 and CDR2 from the germline V gene are SQVTM and ANQGSEA. CDR3 size: 12 residues. V was cut by 5 bases and J by 4 bases, with 11 bases left in between. This CDR3 is CSVIKAATEAFF. CDR3 in DNA: TGCAGCGTTATCAAGGCGGCCACTGAAGCTTTCTTT.

The chain uses TRBV6-1 and TRBJ2-5; 11 bases match TRBD2. The CDR3 loop spans 14 amino acids. V lost 7 bases to trimming and J lost 4 bases; unmatched junction nucleotides: 5. Germline CDR1 is MNHNS and CDR2 is SASEGT. In DNA form, the CDR3 reads TGTGCCAGCATCCCTAGCGGGAGGAGAGAGACCCAGTACTTC. This gives the protein CASIPSGRRETQYF.

The sample holds a few counts of this clone. V gene TRBV28 combines with J gene TRBJ2-2; unclear D gene. The CDR3 has 12 amino acids. Trimming stripped 6 bases from V and 3 bases from J, with 5 bases between. Germline CDR1 and CDR2: MDHEN and SYDVKM. The CDR3 nucleotides read TGTGCCAGCAGCCTTTACACCGGGGAGCTGTTTTTT. Amino acids: CASSLYTGELFF.

This clone was seen a few times. The chain recombines TRBV6-1 with TRBJ2-7, with 8 positions matching TRBD2. Germline V CDR1 and CDR2: MNHNS, SASEGT. The CDR3 has 15 residues. Unmatched junction bases numbered 14, after V lost 9 bases and J lost 4 bases. The chain's CDR3 is CASKVLREAGYEQYF. CDR3 DNA: TGTGCCAGTAAAGTGCTGCGGGAGGCGGGATACGAGCAGTACTTC.

The rearrangement joins TRBV30 to TRBJ2-7; 10 bases line up with TRBD2. J was trimmed by 5 bases and V by 2 bases; bases with no gene match: 9. Germline V gene sequence: CDR1 GTSNPN, CDR2 SVGIG (reference sequence). The CDR3 spans 15 residues. As DNA, the CDR3 is TGTGCCTGGAGTCCTCTAGCGGGAGCGATGGACGAGCAGTACTTC. Protein: CAWSPLAGAMDEQYF.

The chain carries TRBV29-1 and TRBJ2-3, with D perhaps matching TRBD1 (5 bases). Per germline, CDR1 SQVTM and CDR2 ANQGSEA. V shed 6 bases and J shed 3 bases, with 19 bases lying between them. The CDR3 has 15 amino acids. CDR3 bases: TGCAGCGTAGATCACTACACAGGATTAACAGATACGCAGTATTTT. Amino acid sequence: CSVDHYTGLTDTQYF.

The chain is built from TRBV29-1 and TRBJ1-5, with a weak D call TRBD1 (5 bases). V gave up 6 bases and J gave up 6 bases, with 15 bases separating them. The CDR3 covers 13 residues. CDR1 and CDR2 from the germline V gene are SQVTM and ANQGSEA. The CDR3 DNA reads TGCAGCGTCGTCCAGGGTGATGGTCAGCCCCAGCATTTT. Translation gives CSVVQGDGQPQHF.

This sequence joins TRBV28 and TRBJ2-7, with 7 bases lining up with TRBD1. The V gene's germline CDR1 is MDHEN and CDR2 SYDVKM. Losses at the gene ends were 7 bases for V and 1 base for J; bases not matched to a gene: 4. This CDR3 region has 13 residues. The CDR3 reads CASMVQGSYEQYF. The CDR3, as DNA: TGTGCCAGCATGGTACAGGGGTCCTACGAGCAGTACTTC.

This chain links TRBV27 with TRBJ2-5; D perhaps matches TRBD2 (5 bases). The CDR3 spans 15 residues. With 2 bases removed from V and 1 base from J, the gap between germline ends came to 11 bases. Germline CDR1 MNHEY, CDR2 SMNVEV (reference sequence). The CDR3 coding sequence is TGTGCCAGCAGTTTAGGTAGAGGGCTCCAAGAGACCCAGTACTTC. Translation gives CASSLGRGLQETQYF.

This clone was seen more than once but under ten times. V and J are TRBV28 and TRBJ2-7; 7 nucleotides match TRBD1. The CDR3 length is 14 residues. V gave up 7 bases and J gave up 3 bases; unmatched junction bases: 9. The germline CDR1 and CDR2 sequences are MDHEN and SYDVKM. The CDR3 DNA reads TGTGCCAGCACACCTAGGGACAGAGACTACGAGCAGTACTTC. Translation gives CASTPRDRDYEQYF.

This clone was observed a few times. The chain uses TRBV7-2 and TRBJ1-1; D call uncertain. This CDR3 is 12 amino acids long. CDR1 is SGHTA and CDR2 is FQGNSA in the germline V gene. Trimming removed 5 bases at V and 4 bases at J, with 8 bases between. CDR3 protein: CASSPPGTEAFF. The CDR3, as DNA: TGTGCCAGCAGCCCCCCGGGCACTGAAGCTTTCTTT.

The gene calls are TRBV5-1 and TRBJ2-7; D is perhaps TRBD2 (5 bases). CDR1 and CDR2 (germline): SGHRS, YFSETQ. This CDR3 comprises 15 residues. Deletions cut 2 bases from V and 3 bases from J, with 15 bases between. The CDR3 DNA sequence: TGCGCCAGCAGCTTTGGGTGGACTCCGGGCTACGAGCAGTACTTC. This sequence encodes CASSFGWTPGYEQYF.

This sequence joins TRBV28 and TRBJ1-4, with 10 bases lining up with TRBD1. Trimming cost V 5 bases and J 10 bases; bases outside gene matches: 7. The CDR3 length is 14 residues. Germline loops: CDR1 MDHEN, CDR2 SYDVKM. The CDR3 reads CASSPTGGYGKLFF. CDR3 bases: TGTGCCAGCAGTCCGACAGGGGGCTATGGAAAACTGTTTTTT.

The chain combines TRBV9 with TRBJ2-6, with 10 bases fitting TRBD2. The CDR3 spans 18 residues. Germline CDR1 and CDR2: SGDLS and YYNGEE. V trimming: 0 bases; J trimming: 3 bases; junction bases outside the gene matches: 6. The CDR3 protein is CASSVAAGGPGGANVLTF. The CDR3 DNA reads as TGTGCCAGCAGCGTAGCAGCGGGAGGGCCAGGTGGGGCCAACGTCCTGACTTTC.

The V and J genes are TRBV27 and TRBJ2-7; 7 bases line up with TRBD2. J was trimmed by 8 bases and V by 2 bases; bases with no gene match: 3. This CDR3 is built from 12 residues. Germline assignment: CDR1 MNHEY and CDR2 SMNVEV (reference sequence). CDR3 protein: CASSLREGKQYF. For the CDR3, the DNA is TGTGCCAGCAGTTTAAGGGAGGGTAAGCAGTACTTC.

The V gene is TRBV28, the J gene TRBJ2-7, with 11 bases aligning to TRBD2. V dropped 4 bases and J dropped 3; count of bases not matched to a gene: 8. CDR1 is MDHEN and CDR2 is SYDVKM in the germline V gene. This CDR3 is 16 amino acids long. The CDR3 DNA reads TGTGCCAGCAGTTGGGATTTTAGCGGGAGGGGCTACGAGCAGTACTTC. It translates to CASSWDFSGRGYEQYF.

The chain is built from TRBV7-2 and TRBJ2-7; 8 bases are a match to TRBD2. CDR1 SGHTA and CDR2 FQGNSA come from the germline V gene. Trimming cost V 5 bases and J 6 bases; bases outside gene matches: 6. The CDR3 loop spans 13 amino acids. The CDR3 loop reads CASSGGAGGEQYF. CDR3 in DNA: TGTGCCAGCAGCGGGGGGGCGGGAGGCGAGCAGTACTTC.

The V and J genes are TRBV30 and TRBJ2-6; TRBD2 agrees at 8 bases. V lost 5 bases, J lost 2 bases, and 5 bases stayed unmatched. Germline V CDR1 and CDR2: GTSNPN, SVGIG (reference sequence). CDR3 size: 15 residues. CDR3 DNA sequence: TGTGCCTGGTACCGGGAGGGGGCTGGGGCCAACGTCCTGACTTTC. Translating it yields CAWYREGAGANVLTF.

The chain joins TRBV5-1 to TRBJ2-1, with 7 nucleotides matching TRBD1. Germline V gives CDR1 SGHRS, CDR2 YFSETQ. The CDR3 consists of 14 residues. V gave up 4 bases and J gave up 9 bases; unmatched junction bases: 10. The CDR3 DNA follows: TGCGCCAGCAGCCCGATGGTAGGGGGCGCTGAGCAGTTCTTC. Its protein product is CASSPMVGGAEQFF.

The chain couples TRBV5-1 to TRBJ1-5; tentatively, D is TRBD1 (6 bases). The V gene lost 5 bases and the J gene lost 9 bases, with 12 bases spanning the gap. CDR1 is SGHRS, CDR2 YFSETQ, per germline. CDR3 size: 12 residues. The DNA of the CDR3 is TGCGCCAGCAGGACAGGCCTGGGGCCCCAGCATTTT. Translation: CASRTGLGPQHF.

This rearrangement joins TRBV7-9 to TRBJ2-5, with a possible D match to TRBD1 (6 bases). With the DNA end fitting TRBJ2-7 better, the J assignment may be wrong. Looked up from germline, CDR1 is SEHNR and CDR2 is FQNEAQ (reference sequence). The CDR3 consists of 15 residues. The CDR3 is CASSLEQGPTYEQYF. The CDR3 DNA reads TGTGCCAGCAGCTTAGAACAGGGCCCCACCTACGAGCAGTACTTC.

The CDR3 DNA reads TGTGCCAGTACTAAGGGGGGGGAGCCAGATACGCAGTATTTT. Protein sequence: CASTKGGEPDTQYF. The chain recombines TRBV19 with TRBJ2-3, with D maybe TRBD2 (7 bases). Trimming removed 7 bases from V and 4 bases from J, with 15 bases in between. CDR3 length: 14 residues. The germline V gene has CDR1 LNHDA and CDR2 SQIVND (reference sequence).

Only a few counts were recorded for this clone. This rearrangement joins TRBV9 to TRBJ2-7; TRBD2 matches at 16 bases. This CDR3 comprises 17 residues. Germline V gene sequence: CDR1 SGDLS, CDR2 YYNGEE. With 2 bases clipped from V and 0 bases from J, the junction kept 2 bases outside the gene matches. The CDR3, as DNA: TGTGCCAGCAGCGTGGGACTAGCGGGAGGGAGCTCCTACGAGCAGTACTTC. Its protein product is CASSVGLAGGSSYEQYF.

The V gene is TRBV5-4, the J gene TRBJ2-3; 9 nucleotides match TRBD2. Trimming cost V 4 bases and J 3 bases; bases outside gene matches: 6. The length of the CDR3 is 15 residues. Germline CDR1 is SGHNT and CDR2 is YYREEE (reference sequence). The CDR3 DNA follows: TGTGCCAGCAGCCCCAGGACTAGCGAGACAGATACGCAGTATTTT. Translated, it gives CASSPRTSETDTQYF.

V usage is TRBV5-4 and J usage is TRBJ2-2, with 7 bases identical to TRBD1. Germline V gene lookup returns CDR1 SGHNT and CDR2 YYREEE (reference sequence). V dropped 6 bases and J dropped 3; count of bases not matched to a gene: 11. The CDR3 has 16 residues. The CDR3 sequence is CASIPRNRGDTGELFF. The CDR3 region has the DNA TGTGCCAGCATCCCGAGGAACAGGGGCGACACCGGGGAGCTGTTTTTT.